This TCR beta chain was recorded in a study of shared clonotypes between healthy human individuals. Study as a whole: Contributing individuals were a couple of females and a few males aged 18 to 49.

General observations from the study: Represented diversity, genetic and exposure-history alike, was limited by few donors. A handful of donors showed sharing of approximately 5% of naive CD4 clonotypes.

Only in-frame clones appear in the TCRdb table, and some are missing; sequencing was by immunoSEQ multiplex PCR. Here the sample spans 330,000 or so clones, less than 85% being singletons. With respect to this clone: Its antigen remains unknown.

This TCR derives from a man between 25 and 39 years old in good health. Specimen: memory CD4+ T cells sorted from blood. Specified subset: CD45RA-negative fraction.

The CDR3 sequence is CATGGKGAGELFF. CDR3 DNA sequence: TGTGCCACGGGCGGGAAAGGCGCCGGGGAGCTGTTTTTT. The chain couples TRBV25-1 to TRBJ2-2, with TRBD2 as a possible D gene (6 bases). Trimming removed 10 bases at V and 6 bases at J, with 15 bases between. Per the germline V gene, CDR1 is MGHDK and CDR2 is SYGVNS. The CDR3 consists of 13 residues.